The rows below give T cell receptor beta chains drawn from one sample of a study of blood T cell repertoires in COVID-19. Libraries were prepared by immunoSEQ multiplex PCR; TCRdb keeps only in-frame clonotypes and omits some of them. Among about 340,000 clones listed, 75% to 90% were seen once. Sequenced: peripheral blood. The receptors here all came from a woman in her forties or fifties with COVID-19, enrolled during active disease. The CDR3 runs from the conserved cysteine through the conserved F or W. Each record gives: clone size, V gene, D gene, J gene, CDR3 protein, CDR3 DNA. A D gene is named only where the DNA matches it firmly. Clone size appears in some rows only: once, few, many, or a class for an expanded clone.

>-|TRBV10-3|TRBD1|TRBJ2-7
CAIRPGQGVVEQYF
TGTGCCATCAGGCCGGGACAGGGAGTAGTCGAGCAGTACTTC
>-|TRBV5-5|TRBD1|TRBJ1-2
CASSGTGQGSNGYTF
TGTGCCAGCAGCGGTACAGGACAGGGATCAAATGGCTACACCTTC
>-|TRBV29-1|TRBD1|TRBJ2-1
CSVHRGGEQFF
TGCAGCGTGCACCGAGGGGGCGAGCAGTTCTTC
>-|TRBV7-9|TRBD1|TRBJ1-3
CASSLDRGDTIYF
TGTGCCAGCAGCTTAGACAGGGGTGACACCATATATTTT
>-|TRBV4-3|-|TRBJ2-1
CASSKEGRGDEQFF
TGCGCCAGCAGCAAAGAGGGCCGCGGGGATGAGCAGTTCTTC
>-|TRBV5-5|-|TRBJ1-5
CASSFAGVGQPQHF
TGTGCCAGCAGCTTTGCCGGGGTTGGTCAGCCCCAGCATTTT
>-|TRBV29-1|TRBD1|TRBJ1-1
CSVEGRQGAKKNTEAFF
TGCAGCGTTGAAGGAAGGCAGGGGGCGAAAAAGAACACTGAAGCTTTCTTT
>-|TRBV10-3|-|TRBJ1-6
CAIRSTVNNSPLHF
TGTGCCATCAGGTCGACAGTGAATAATTCACCCCTCCACTTT
>-|TRBV6-5|-|TRBJ2-1
CASRPGGGLWGEQFF
TGTGCCAGCAGACCGGGGGGCGGTCTTTGGGGTGAGCAGTTCTTC
>few|TRBV5-4|-|TRBJ1-6
CASSFKTANSPLHF
TGTGCCAGCAGCTTTAAGACAGCGAATTCACCCCTCCACTTT
>-|TRBV5-1|-|TRBJ1-2
CASSLLQGNYGYTF
TGCGCCAGCAGCTTGCTACAGGGAAACTATGGCTACACCTTC
>-|TRBV5-1|-|TRBJ2-7
CASSLANGPSSLVDYEQYF
TGCGCCAGCAGCTTGGCGAATGGCCCTAGCTCATTAGTTGACTACGAGCAGTACTTC
>-|TRBV7-2|-|TRBJ2-3
CASSPTSPPDTQYF
TGTGCCAGCAGCCCTACTAGCCCCCCCGATACGCAGTATTTT
>once|TRBV6-2/TRBV6-3|-|TRBJ1-2
CASSPRGYGYTF
TGTGCCAGCAGTCCACGGGGGTATGGCTACACCTTC
>once|TRBV6-1|TRBD1|TRBJ2-2
CASSGRTGGGTGELFF
TGTGCCAGCAGTGGACGGACAGGGGGAGGCACCGGGGAGCTGTTTTTT
>-|TRBV6-6|TRBD1|TRBJ2-7
CASSYSGQTSYEQYF
TGTGCCAGCAGTTACTCGGGACAGACTTCCTACGAGCAGTACTTC
>-|TRBV5-4|-|TRBJ2-7
CASSLNSNYEQYF
TGTGCCAGCAGCTTGAATTCTAACTACGAGCAGTACTTC
>-|TRBV19|TRBD1|TRBJ1-5
CATKGGHQPQHF
TGTGCCACGAAAGGGGGCCATCAGCCCCAGCATTTT
>-|TRBV27|-|TRBJ1-1
CASSLYGNTEAFF
TGTGCCAGCAGTTTATACGGGAACACTGAAGCTTTCTTT
>-|TRBV5-5|-|TRBJ1-1
CASSNQDYTEAFF
TGTGCCAGCAGCAATCAGGATTACACTGAAGCTTTCTTT
>-|TRBV7-9|-|TRBJ2-1
CASSSPPPTRNEQFF
TGTGCCAGCAGCTCCCCGCCCCCGACTAGGAATGAGCAGTTCTTC
>-|TRBV5-1|TRBD2|TRBJ2-3
CASSLLAGVGTDTQYF
TGCGCCAGCAGCTTGTTGGCGGGAGTAGGCACAGATACGCAGTATTTT
>-|TRBV11-2|TRBD2|TRBJ2-7
CASSFLAGSTYEQYF
TGTGCCAGCAGCTTCCTAGCGGGAAGTACCTACGAGCAGTACTTC
>-|TRBV2|-|TRBJ1-1
CASSDPRQAGGEAFF
TGTGCCAGCAGTGACCCAAGACAGGCTGGGGGTGAAGCTTTCTTT
>-|TRBV3-1/TRBV3-2|TRBD2|TRBJ2-7
CASSQERLAGGAYEQYF
TGTGCCAGCAGCCAAGAGCGACTAGCGGGAGGAGCCTACGAGCAGTACTTC
>-|TRBV20-1|-|TRBJ1-1
CSASGGVRGTEAFF
TGCAGTGCTAGTGGCGGGGTTAGGGGCACTGAAGCTTTCTTT
>few|TRBV19|-|TRBJ1-4
CASAYSTTNEKLFF
TGTGCCAGCGCCTATTCTACAACTAATGAAAAACTGTTTTTT
>-|TRBV9|-|TRBJ1-1
CASSVTTNTEAFF
TGTGCCAGCAGCGTAACTACGAACACTGAAGCTTTCTTT
>once|TRBV5-8|-|TRBJ2-5
CANSDPGETQYF
TGTGCCAACTCGGACCCGGGGGAGACCCAGTACTTC
>-|TRBV9|TRBD1|TRBJ2-7
CASSDSGDRGSYEQYF
TGTGCCAGCAGCGATTCCGGAGACAGGGGGTCCTACGAGCAGTACTTC
>-|TRBV27|-|TRBJ2-3
CASSKSRGTDTQYF
TGTGCCAGCAGCAAATCTAGGGGGACAGATACGCAGTATTTT
>-|TRBV19|-|TRBJ1-3
CASSIERQGLGNTIYF
TGTGCCAGTAGTATAGAGCGGCAGGGCCTTGGAAACACCATATATTTT
>-|TRBV12-3/TRBV12-4|-|TRBJ2-3
CASSLAHHDTQYF
TGTGCCAGCAGTTTAGCACACCACGATACGCAGTATTTT
>-|TRBV30|-|TRBJ1-1
CAWTGLLNTEAFF
TGTGCCTGGACGGGACTCTTGAACACTGAAGCTTTCTTT
>once|TRBV5-4|TRBD2|TRBJ2-7
CASSSGTSGEQYF
TGTGCCAGCAGCTCCGGGACTAGCGGCGAGCAGTACTTC
>-|TRBV5-5|-|TRBJ2-7
CASSLVSQGMYEQYF
TGTGCCAGCAGCTTGGTTTCCCAGGGCATGTACGAGCAGTACTTC
>-|TRBV7-2|-|TRBJ2-5
CASSLGRAQTQYF
TGTGCCAGCAGCCTTGGGCGGGCGCAGACCCAGTACTTC
>-|TRBV18|-|TRBJ1-5
CASSPRELLYSNQPQHF
TGTGCCAGCTCACCTCGGGAACTGCTGTATAGCAATCAGCCCCAGCATTTT
>-|TRBV24-1|TRBD1|TRBJ2-7
CATGPGQATGTNEQYF
TGTGCCACCGGACCGGGACAGGCAACTGGAACGAACGAGCAGTACTTC
>-|TRBV2|TRBD1|TRBJ1-5
CASSPDRGGNQPQHF
TGTGCCAGCAGTCCGGACAGGGGAGGCAATCAGCCCCAGCATTTT
>-|TRBV4-3|-|TRBJ1-4
CASSQGGRRLGEKLFF
TGCGCCAGCAGCCAAGGTGGAAGGAGGTTAGGGGAAAAACTGTTTTTT
>-|TRBV5-4|-|TRBJ1-2
CASSRSGDYGYTF
TGTGCCAGCAGCCGTTCCGGGGACTATGGCTACACCTTC
>once|TRBV7-9|-|TRBJ1-2
CASSLARTGRDNGYTF
TGTGCCAGCAGCTTAGCCCGTACAGGGCGAGATAATGGCTACACCTTC
>-|TRBV24-1|TRBD2|TRBJ2-3
CATSDVGREGLSTDTQYF
TGTGCCACCAGTGATGTAGGACGGGAGGGGTTGAGCACAGATACGCAGTATTTT
>-|TRBV9|-|TRBJ2-7
CASSGPTYEQYF
TGTGCCAGCAGCGGGCCAACCTACGAGCAGTACTTC
>-|TRBV6-5|TRBD1|TRBJ1-2
CASTGTGTYGYTF
TGTGCCAGCACCGGGACAGGTACTTATGGCTACACCTTC
>-|TRBV27|-|TRBJ1-6
CASSLPGSPLHF
TGTGCCAGCAGTTTACCGGGTTCACCCCTCCACTTT
>few|TRBV2|-|TRBJ2-7
CASSNYEQYF
TGTGCCAGCAGCAATTACGAGCAGTACTTC
>once|TRBV4-2|TRBD1|TRBJ1-3
CASSQDQGDRGRGNTIYF
TGTGCCAGCAGCCAAGATCAAGGGGACAGGGGGCGGGGAAACACCATATATTTT
>once|TRBV6-5|-|TRBJ1-1
CASSYQGLTEAFF
TGTGCCAGCAGTTACCAGGGGCTCACTGAAGCTTTCTTT
>-|TRBV7-9|-|TRBJ2-7
CASSLGAGARDEQYF
TGTGCCAGCAGCTTGGGGGCGGGGGCGAGGGACGAGCAGTACTTC
>-|TRBV4-1|-|TRBJ2-7
CASSQDFAGSTYEQYF
TGCGCCAGCAGCCAAGATTTTGCAGGGTCAACCTACGAGCAGTACTTC
>-|TRBV11-2|-|TRBJ1-4
CASSLDRGEKLFF
TGTGCCAGCAGCTTAGATCGCGGGGAAAAACTGTTTTTT